The 22 T cell receptor beta chains below come from one sample, sequenced in a study of response to subunit inactivated influenza vaccine (dated by TCRdb to between 2017 and 2018). Library preparation used RT-PCR. This sample was sequenced with an Illumina HiSeq 2500. TCRdb handled the public reads itself, with Q25 trimming in fastp and clone calling in MiXCR, and kept productive beta chains. Each record represents a unique CDR3 protein, reported with the most common genes and DNA among its rows. Within this sample are about 190,000 distinct CDR3 sequences, with 14% of them counted one time only. The ten largest make up about 26% of the sample. The sample in question was CD8+ T cells sorted from PBMCs, obtained roughly 5 days after vaccination. The receptor set was obtained from a man in his forties or fifties who received an inactivated influenza vaccine. Donor details come from another sample of the same person, matched by shared clones.

This clonotype was observed a few times. J is TRBJ2-2 and V is TRBV20-1, with D uncertain. Trimming removed 0 bases from V and 4 bases from J, with 9 bases in between. The V gene's germline CDR1 is DFQATT and CDR2 SNEGSKA (reference sequence). The CDR3 extends over 14 amino acids. The CDR3 bases are TGCAGTGCTAGAGATCATTTACGCACCGGGGAGCTGTTTTTT. It encodes CSARDHLRTGELFF.

The chain couples TRBV20-1 to TRBJ1-2, with TRBD1 matching over 7 bases. The CDR3 is 13 amino acids. V lost 2 bases and J lost 4; bases outside the gene matches: 4. Germline V gene sequence: CDR1 DFQATT, CDR2 SNEGSKA (reference sequence). Here the CDR3 reads CSARTGTVYGYTF. CDR3 bases: TGCAGTGCTAGAACCGGGACAGTCTATGGCTACACCTTC.

This clonotype was observed a few times. This sequence joins TRBV27 and TRBJ2-7, with TRBD2 matching 8 bases. Germline CDR1 and CDR2: MNHEY and SMNVEV (reference sequence). J gave up 2 bases and V 3 bases, and 9 bases lay outside the gene matches. The CDR3 length is 16 residues. The CDR3 nucleotides read TGTGCCAGCAGTTTCGGCGCTCAAGCGGGGGCCTACGAGCAGTACTTC. Amino acids: CASSFGAQAGAYEQYF.

The V call is TRBV27, the J call TRBJ2-5; weak D call: TRBD1 (5 bases). Germline lookup yields CDR1 MNHEY and CDR2 SMNVEV (reference sequence). CDR3 length: 13 residues. Trimming stripped 6 bases from V and 2 bases from J, with 10 bases between. DNA for the CDR3: TGTGCCAGCAGCACCGACAGACAAGAGACCCAGTACTTC. Translated, it gives CASSTDRQETQYF.

This clonotype has only a few counts. The gene calls are TRBV4-3 and TRBJ1-5; D remains unclear. Trimming left V 1 base short and J 2 bases short, with 12 bases between. This CDR3 has 16 residues. Per germline, CDR1 LGHNA and CDR2 YSLEER. In DNA, the CDR3 is TGCGCCAGCAGCCAAGGGTTAGGCGGGGGCAATCAGCCCCAGCATTTT. Translation: CASSQGLGGGNQPQHF.

This chain links TRBV28 with TRBJ2-5; 9 nucleotides align to TRBD2. The CDR3 length is 16 residues. CDR1 and CDR2 (germline): MDHEN, SYDVKM. J lost 11 bases, V lost 1 base, and 14 bases had no gene match. The CDR3 protein is CASSLSGSGGTRIQYF. The CDR3, as DNA: TGTGCCAGCAGTTTATCGGGTAGCGGGGGAACCAGGATACAGTACTTC.

This clonotype was observed at least ten times. The V and J genes are TRBV29-1 and TRBJ2-7, with TRBD2 matching over 7 bases. Germline assignment: CDR1 SQVTM and CDR2 ANQGSEA. The V and J ends lost 4 bases and 0 bases, in that order; junction bases with no gene match: 0. The CDR3 is 12 amino acids. The CDR3 spells CSVGGSSYEQYF. The CDR3 region has the DNA TGCAGCGTTGGCGGGAGCTCCTACGAGCAGTACTTC.

The J gene is TRBJ1-1, the V gene TRBV5-5; D unresolved. V gave up 2 bases and J gave up 3 bases, with 11 bases separating them. Germline CDR1 and CDR2: SGHKS and YYEKEE (reference sequence). The CDR3 contains 14 residues. This CDR3 reads CASSLDIGDTEAFF. CDR3 in DNA: TGTGCCAGCAGCTTAGACATCGGCGACACTGAAGCTTTCTTT.

The CDR3: CASSQEMASPLHF. In DNA, the CDR3 is TGCGCCAGCAGCCAAGAAATGGCTTCACCCCTCCACTTT. The V and J genes are TRBV4-1 and TRBJ1-6; D ambiguous. CDR1 and CDR2 (germline): MGHRA, YSYEKL. V was pared by 0 bases and J by 9 bases, with 6 bases between. This CDR3 has 13 residues.

This clonotype was recorded a few times. V usage is TRBV20-1 and J usage is TRBJ2-7; D is uncertain. Germline V gene sequence: CDR1 DFQATT, CDR2 SNEGSKA (reference sequence). This CDR3 comprises 15 residues. V lost 1 base, J lost 0 bases, and 13 bases lay in between. This CDR3 reads CSARGGDMNSYEQYF. The CDR3 nucleotides read TGCAGTGCTAGAGGTGGTGACATGAACTCCTACGAGCAGTACTTC.

This chain links TRBV7-9 with TRBJ1-4; possibly TRBD1 for D (5 bases). The CDR3 is made up of 14 amino acids. With 3 bases removed from V and 3 bases from J, the gap between germline ends came to 8 bases. Germline CDR1 and CDR2: SEHNR and FQNEAQ (reference sequence). The chain's CDR3 is CASSFGGPNEKLFF. For the CDR3, the DNA is TGTGCCAGCAGCTTCGGGGGACCTAATGAAAAACTGTTTTTT.

This clonotype was seen a few times. The chain couples TRBV4-3 to TRBJ2-7; possible D gene TRBD2, 6 bases. There are 15 residues in the CDR3. Germline loops: CDR1 LGHNA, CDR2 YSLEER. Trimming pared 0 bases from V and 0 bases from J, leaving 9 bases between. CDR3 loop: CASSQDREASYEQYF. CDR3 sequence (DNA): TGCGCCAGCAGCCAAGACAGGGAGGCCTCCTACGAGCAGTACTTC.

This clonotype occurred a few times. The chain employs TRBV4-1 and TRBJ2-1; D gene uncertain. Germline lookup yields CDR1 MGHRA and CDR2 YSYEKL. The CDR3 is made up of 13 amino acids. V gave up 4 bases and J gave up 10 bases, with 14 bases separating them. CDR3 sequence reads: CASSLLTEREQFF. In nucleotides, the CDR3 is TGCGCCAGCAGCCTATTAACCGAAAGGGAGCAGTTCTTC.

This clonotype occurred a few times. The chain combines TRBV6-5 with TRBJ2-7; a possible D gene is TRBD2 (5 bases). Trimming stripped 3 bases from V and 1 base from J, with 13 bases between. Germline values: CDR1 MNHEY, CDR2 SVGAGI. This CDR3 contains 15 residues. This chain's CDR3 is CASSYFGSQSYEQYF. Here the CDR3 DNA reads TGTGCCAGCAGTTATTTTGGGAGCCAATCCTACGAGCAGTACTTC.

This chain connects TRBV5-1 to TRBJ1-1; no definite D call. Trimming left V 0 bases short and J 6 bases short, with 12 bases between. Germline assignment: CDR1 SGHRS and CDR2 YFSETQ. The CDR3 contains 14 residues. Written as DNA, the CDR3 is TGCGCCAGCAGCTTGGCCACGGGGTGGGCTGAAGCTTTCTTT. This encodes CASSLATGWAEAFF.

This clonotype has only a few counts. The chain links TRBV7-9 to TRBJ1-2; the D is unclear. Trimming left V 7 bases short and J 2 bases short, with 8 bases between. The length of the CDR3 is 12 residues. Germline values: CDR1 SEHNR, CDR2 FQNEAQ (reference sequence). The CDR3 DNA reads TGTGCCAGCACCCTACAAAACTATGGCTACACCTTC. It codes for CASTLQNYGYTF.

This clonotype has a handful of counts. The chain is built from TRBV28 and TRBJ2-2, with 9 bases aligning to TRBD2. This CDR3 has 15 residues. Per germline, CDR1 MDHEN and CDR2 SYDVKM. J gave up 5 bases and V 5 bases, and 6 bases lay outside the gene matches. The CDR3 DNA sequence: TGTGCCAGCAGTCCTACTAGCGGGCCTACCGGGGAGCTGTTTTTT. Amino acid sequence: CASSPTSGPTGELFF.

The table lists this clonotype with many counts. V usage is TRBV5-6 and J usage is TRBJ2-7, with D maybe TRBD1 (5 bases). The germline V gene encodes CDR1 SGHDT and CDR2 YYEEEE. Trimming stripped 4 bases from V and 2 bases from J, with 16 bases between. The CDR3 contains 15 residues. The CDR3 is CASSKPRAGTYEQYF. The CDR3 coding sequence is TGTGCCAGCAGCAAACCTCGGGCAGGGACCTACGAGCAGTACTTC.

The chain combines TRBV5-4 with TRBJ1-5; 9 bases agree with TRBD1. There are 17 residues in the CDR3. Per germline, CDR1 SGHNT and CDR2 YYREEE (reference sequence). Losses at the gene ends were 3 bases for V and 2 bases for J; bases not matched to a gene: 9. The CDR3 nucleotides read TGTGCCAGCAGCTCCCGGGACAGGGAGGAAGGCAATCAGCCCCAGCATTTT. Translating it yields CASSSRDREEGNQPQHF.

The chain links TRBV6-1 to TRBJ2-4, with a weak D call TRBD2 (6 bases). This CDR3 is built from 15 residues. Per the germline V gene, CDR1 is MNHNS and CDR2 is SASEGT. The germline V and J ends were trimmed by 6 bases and 3 bases, with 15 bases remaining between them. The CDR3 is CASSPWGVGKNIQYF. The CDR3 DNA follows: TGTGCCAGCAGCCCCTGGGGGGTTGGCAAAAACATTCAGTACTTC.

This chain links TRBV12-3 or TRBV12-4 with TRBJ2-7; D is undetermined. With 3 bases removed from V and 3 bases from J, the gap between germline ends came to 9 bases. The length of the CDR3 is 13 residues. The CDR3 bases are TGTGCCAGCAGTTTGTACAGCTACTACGAGCAGTACTTC. Translated, it gives CASSLYSYYEQYF.

This clonotype was found many times. The chain has TRBV29-1 and TRBJ2-7; TRBD2 might be the D (5 bases). CDR1 is SQVTM and CDR2 is ANQGSEA in the germline V gene. The CDR3 totals 13 residues. V was cut by 2 bases and J by 5 bases, with 13 bases left in between. CDR3 residues: CSVERGGADEQYF. The CDR3 bases are TGCAGCGTTGAACGGGGTGGAGCGGACGAGCAGTACTTC.